A single sample gave rise to the 11 T cell receptor beta chains below, sequenced in a study of HIV-infected children after antiretroviral therapy interruption. Treatment in this sample: PENTA 11 planned treatment interruption arm or continuous ART arm. The TCR library was built from RNA with a 3' RACE protocol and unique molecular identifiers. MiXCR, run by TCRdb on the 3' RACE reads, gives a single entry per CDR3 protein. The sample lists 40,000 or so distinct CDR3 sequences, about 6% occurring once. The specimen comprised CD45RA+ CD4+ T cells from PBMCs, pooled from several time points, sampled from a donor given antiretroviral therapy, either interrupted or continuous. Subset here: naive CD4+ CD45RA+ CD45RO- T cells. The receptors stem from a pool of human donors with HIV.

At least ten counts were recorded for this clonotype. This chain links TRBV12-3 or TRBV12-4 with TRBJ2-7; 12 bases match TRBD2. The CDR3 is made up of 15 amino acids. V was pared by 9 bases and J by 2 bases, with 8 bases of the junction left unmatched. CDR3 sequence (DNA): TGTGCCAGTTCAACTAGGACTAGCGGGGCCTACGAGCAGTACTTC. As protein: CASSTRTSGAYEQYF.

This clonotype was seen repeatedly, ten times or more. The chain employs TRBV2 and TRBJ1-6; 7 bases are a match to TRBD1. Per germline, CDR1 SNHLY and CDR2 FYNNEI. The V and J ends lost 4 bases and 9 bases, in that order; junction bases with no gene match: 9. This CDR3 comprises 15 residues. The CDR3 reads CASSVWTGTGSPLHF. The CDR3 DNA follows: TGTGCCAGCAGTGTCTGGACAGGCACTGGTTCACCCCTCCACTTT.

This clonotype was detected many times. This chain connects TRBV7-6 to TRBJ2-4; D might be TRBD2 (6 bases). This CDR3 spans 18 amino acids. V gave up 5 bases and J gave up 0 bases, with 20 bases separating them. Germline CDR1 SGHVS, CDR2 FNYEAQ. CDR3 coding DNA: TGTGCCAGCAGCGCAGAGGGGAGCGCGGGGCTAGCCAAAAACATTCAGTACTTC. Encoded protein: CASSAEGSAGLAKNIQYF.

This clonotype was observed many times. The chain combines TRBV11-2 with TRBJ2-1; 10 bases are shared with TRBD2. Trimming took 4 bases from V and 8 from J; bases not matched to a gene: 5. The germline CDR1 and CDR2 sequences are SGHAT and FQNNGV. This CDR3 spans 14 amino acids. The CDR3 loop reads CASSSLAGWHEQFF. DNA of the CDR3: TGTGCCAGCAGCTCACTAGCGGGATGGCATGAGCAGTTCTTC.

This clonotype was observed at least ten times. The chain has TRBV7-2 and TRBJ1-5; a weak D match, TRBD1 (5 bases). The CDR3 runs 16 residues. From germline, CDR1 is SGHTA and CDR2 FQGNSA. With 1 base removed from V and 6 bases from J, the gap between germline ends came to 16 bases. The CDR3 region is CASSLVARVTGQPQHF. In nucleotides, the CDR3 is TGTGCCAGCAGCTTAGTTGCCAGGGTAACAGGTCAGCCCCAGCATTTT.

The V call is TRBV5-1, the J call TRBJ1-1, with 9 bases aligning to TRBD1. The CDR3 runs to 14 residues. Per the germline V gene, CDR1 is SGHRS and CDR2 is YFSETQ. The junction had 8 bases not matched to a gene; V was cut back by 5 bases and J by 6 bases. CDR3: CASRSGTGSAEAFF. CDR3 in DNA: TGCGCCAGCAGATCCGGGACAGGGAGTGCTGAAGCTTTCTTT.

The chain joins TRBV28 to TRBJ1-1, with no clear D. This CDR3 has 12 amino acids. The germline gives CDR1 MDHEN, CDR2 SYDVKM. The V gene lost 3 bases and the J gene lost 6 bases, with 8 bases spanning the gap. The CDR3 spells CASSFLKAEAFF. In DNA form, the CDR3 reads TGTGCCAGCAGTTTTTTAAAGGCTGAAGCTTTCTTT.

The rearrangement uses TRBV6-2 or TRBV6-3 and TRBJ2-5; possible D gene TRBD2, 5 bases. V shed 6 bases and J shed 2 bases, with 13 bases lying between them. The CDR3 is 14 amino acids. Per the germline V gene, CDR1 is MNHEY and CDR2 is SVGEGT. The CDR3 DNA reads as TGTGCCAGCAGATTCAGGACTTTACAAGAGACCCAGTACTTC. Protein: CASRFRTLQETQYF.

In this sample, this clonotype turned up many times. This rearrangement joins TRBV12-3 or TRBV12-4 to TRBJ2-5; D call uncertain. V dropped 0 bases and J dropped 5 bases, with 10 bases sitting between them. There are 14 residues in the CDR3. Written as DNA, the CDR3 is TGTGCCAGCAGTTTAGCGCTAGGTAGGGAGACCCAGTACTTC. Its protein product is CASSLALGRETQYF.

This clonotype was seen at least ten times. The rearrangement joins TRBV4-1 to TRBJ2-1; a possible D gene is TRBD1 (5 bases). Germline CDR1 reads MGHRA; CDR2 reads YSYEKL. Trimming pared 1 base from V and 2 bases from J, leaving 12 bases between. CDR3 length equals 16 residues. In DNA form, the CDR3 reads TGCGCCAGCAGCCAAGGGAAGGGGCTCCCCTACAATGAGCAGTTCTTC. It encodes CASSQGKGLPYNEQFF.

This clonotype has ten or more counts. J is TRBJ2-7 and V is TRBV7-6, with D perhaps matching TRBD2 (6 bases). The CDR3 has 16 residues. Germline V CDR1 and CDR2: SGHVS, FNYEAQ. V was trimmed by 4 bases and J by 0 bases, leaving 16 bases between them. DNA for the CDR3: TGTGCCAGCAGCTCCCCGCCGTGGAGGGACTCCTACGAGCAGTACTTC. It is translated as CASSSPPWRDSYEQYF.